The source of this T cell receptor beta chain is a study of beta chain features in type 1 diabetes. Each of the CD4+ naive, central memory, regulatory and stem cell-like memory populations was sorted via CD45RO/CCR7/CD25/CD127/CD95/CD27. Each population that was sorted was more than 95% pure. A remark on this clone: The antigen is undetermined.

Investigators reverse transcribed all isolated RNA, so they sequenced expressed TCRB transcripts. Naive, central memory and regulatory T cell samples came to a mean of around 3.5 million reads. Using immunoSEQ multiplex PCR, the repertoire was profiled, and TCRdb retains in-frame clones only, with some absent. This table has 200,000 to 250,000 clones, roughly 9.6% appearing once. Study conclusions and caveats: People with Type 1 diabetes carried modestly yet significantly shorter TCRB CDR3s in all four CD4+ subsets.

Trimming left V 1 base short and J 10 bases short, with 10 bases between. Germline V gene sequence: CDR1 GTSNPN, CDR2 SVGIG (reference sequence). There are 11 residues in the CDR3. This clonotype was sampled from a woman aged 18-29 years in good health. This chain uses TRBV30 with TRBJ2-5, with D possibly being TRBD2 (5 bases). Specimen: naive CD4+ T cells from blood. The CDR3 DNA sequence: TGTGCCTGGAGTGAGGCCGGGATCCAGTACTTC. Translated: CAWSEAGIQYF.